The TCR beta chain described here comes from a study of blood T cells in healthy people across ages. Study-wide points: Higher diversity and more naive CD4+ cells were features of long-lived donors, compared to aged donors.

A remark on this clonotype: Its antigen is not identified.

This CDR3 has 14 amino acids. Trimming left V 6 bases short and J 7 bases short, with 13 bases between. Through a sample-barcoded 5' primer and a J-beta primer mix, a second PCR was run for 7 to 11 cycles. CDR3-containing paired-end reads numbered at least 2.5 million in each sample. TCRdb reanalysed the 5' RACE reads using MiXCR and keeps one entry per CDR3 protein. Altogether roughly 800,000 distinct CDR3 sequences are present, roughly 40% being singletons, with the ten largest covering approximately 13%. The material sequenced was blood. The chain has TRBV12-3 or TRBV12-4 and TRBJ1-6; the D is unclear. This sequence was found in a man younger than 35 in good health. The CDR3 DNA reads as TGTGCCAGCAGCCAATCCCCGGGGAATTCACCCCTCCACTTT. Protein: CASSQSPGNSPLHF.